Listed below are T cell receptor beta chains from one sample, sequenced in a study of vaccination effects on CD4 cells after COVID-19. Assay used: immunoSEQ multiplex PCR; TCRdb lists only in-frame clones, some missing. The sample holds 60,000 to 85,000 clones, just under 75% seen once. Their antigen targets remain unknown. The input for sequencing was CD4+ T cells from PBMCs cultured with HCoV-229E spike peptides, taken after COVID-19 vaccination. The receptor set was obtained from a human donor who received a COVID-19 vaccine. CDR3s include the opening cysteine and the closing phenylalanine or tryptophan. A D gene is named only where the DNA matches it firmly. Size values are once, few and many counts, or a class for expanded clones, and some rows have none.

. | 15 | TRBJ2-3 | . | TRBV4-1 | CASSQARRGIDTQYF | TGCGCCAGCAGCCAAGCGCGGCGGGGAATAGATACGCAGTATTTT
. | 14 | TRBJ2-1 | . | TRBV9 | CASSVEAVYNEQFF | TGTGCCAGCAGCGTAGAGGCGGTCTACAATGAGCAGTTCTTC
. | 16 | TRBJ1-1 | few | TRBV4-1 | CASSQGTTWGSTEAFF | TGCGCCAGCAGCCAAGGAACGACTTGGGGATCCACTGAAGCTTTCTTT
. | 16 | TRBJ2-2 | once | TRBV9 | CASSAPGGGLPGELFF | TGTGCCAGCAGCGCACCAGGGGGGGGGCTCCCCGGGGAGCTGTTTTTT
TRBD1 | 15 | TRBJ1-2 | . | TRBV28 | CASSSTGSDYYGYTF | TGTGCCAGCAGTTCGACAGGGTCTGATTACTATGGCTACACCTTC
. | 15 | TRBJ1-1 | once | TRBV28 | CASSPIGRVNTEAFF | TGTGCCAGCAGTCCGATCGGCAGGGTGAACACTGAAGCTTTCTTT
. | 12 | TRBJ1-1 | few | TRBV19 | CATTGDNTEAFF | TGTGCCACAACAGGCGACAACACTGAAGCTTTCTTT
. | 17 | TRBJ2-1 | . | TRBV7-2 | CASSPRGPLIVYNEQFF | TGTGCCAGCAGTCCCAGGGGCCCCCTTATAGTTTACAATGAGCAGTTCTTC
TRBD1 | 13 | TRBJ1-2 | . | TRBV28 | CASVFRGIGGYTF | TGTGCCAGCGTCTTCAGGGGGATCGGTGGCTACACCTTC
. | 14 | TRBJ1-4 | . | TRBV28 | CASREGQNREKLFF | TGTGCCAGCAGGGAAGGACAGAATCGAGAAAAACTGTTTTTT
. | 16 | TRBJ1-5 | . | TRBV6-5 | CASSYSKGQIGQPQHF | TGTGCCAGCAGTTACTCGAAAGGGCAGATAGGACAGCCCCAGCATTTT
. | 15 | TRBJ2-1 | . | TRBV30 | CAWSSGVGSYNEQFF | TGTGCCTGGAGTTCAGGGGTGGGATCCTACAATGAGCAGTTCTTC
. | 15 | TRBJ2-3 | . | TRBV3-1/TRBV3-2 | CASSPQRGGTDTQYF | TGTGCCAGCAGCCCCCAGAGGGGTGGAACAGATACGCAGTATTTT
TRBD1 | 17 | TRBJ2-2 | . | TRBV10-2 | CASLSFHDGTGTGELFF | TGCGCCAGCTTGAGTTTTCACGACGGGACAGGGACCGGGGAGCTGTTTTTT
. | 15 | TRBJ1-2 | . | TRBV30 | CAWSRQHKANYGYTF | TGTGCCTGGAGTCGACAGCACAAAGCTAACTATGGCTACACCTTC
. | 14 | TRBJ2-3 | . | TRBV6-1 | CASSEGDSTDTQYF | TGTGCCAGCAGTGAGGGCGACAGCACAGATACGCAGTATTTT
. | 13 | TRBJ1-2 | few | TRBV19 | CASSVPGTDGYTF | TGTGCCAGTAGTGTGCCGGGGACCGACGGCTACACCTTC
. | 15 | TRBJ1-2 | . | TRBV6-1 | CASSEGKSTGYGYTF | TGTGCCAGCAGTGAAGGAAAGAGTACGGGCTATGGCTACACCTTC
TRBD1 | 12 | TRBJ1-6 | . | TRBV3-1/TRBV3-2 | CASSRDRGPLHF | TGTGCCAGCAGCCGGGACAGAGGGCCCCTCCACTTT
. | 14 | TRBJ1-3 | once | TRBV6-6 | CASRVIGSGNTIYF | TGTGCCAGCAGAGTCATCGGGTCCGGAAACACCATATATTTT
. | 19 | TRBJ1-5 | . | TRBV15 | CATSREGGLSGGSNQPQHF | TGTGCCACCAGCAGAGAGGGTGGGCTCTCCGGGGGATCAAATCAGCCCCAGCATTTT
. | 18 | TRBJ2-1 | once | TRBV18 | CASSPSTRALSSYNEQFF | TGTGCCAGCTCACCAAGTACTAGAGCGCTCAGCTCCTACAATGAGCAGTTCTTC
. | 13 | TRBJ1-2 | . | TRBV3-1/TRBV3-2 | CASSQRRVHGYTF | TGTGCCAGCAGCCAAAGAAGGGTACATGGCTACACCTTC
TRBD1 | 19 | TRBJ2-3 | . | TRBV3-1/TRBV3-2 | CASSSIATGGKPSTDTQYF | TGTGCCAGCAGCTCGATCGCAACAGGGGGCAAACCAAGCACAGATACGCAGTATTTT
TRBD1 | 13 | TRBJ2-1 | . | TRBV5-6 | CASSWTGNNEQFF | TGTGCCAGCAGCTGGACAGGTAACAATGAGCAGTTCTTC
TRBD2 | 16 | TRBJ2-3 | . | TRBV5-4 | CASSPKRGTPVDTQYF | TGTGCCAGCAGCCCGAAGCGGGGGACCCCGGTAGATACGCAGTATTTT
TRBD1 | 13 | TRBJ2-1 | . | TRBV7-3 | CASSHDRGREQFF | TGTGCCAGCAGCCATGACAGGGGGCGTGAGCAGTTCTTC
. | 16 | TRBJ2-3 | few | TRBV9 | CASSVVGVQGTDTQYF | TGTGCCAGCAGCGTAGTGGGGGTTCAGGGCACAGATACGCAGTATTTT
TRBD2 | 16 | TRBJ2-3 | . | TRBV6-6 | CASSQMTSGGTDTQYF | TGTGCCAGCAGTCAAATGACTAGCGGGGGTACAGATACGCAGTATTTT
. | 13 | TRBJ1-6 | . | TRBV30 | CAWGRQVSSPLHF | TGTGCCTGGGGAAGACAGGTCAGTTCACCCCTCCACTTT
. | 15 | TRBJ2-3 | . | TRBV19 | CASSSQGLSTDTQYF | TGTGCCAGTAGTAGTCAGGGACTTAGCACAGATACGCAGTATTTT
. | 15 | TRBJ1-5 | few | TRBV18 | CASSRTPNSNQPQHF | TGTGCCAGCTCACGTACACCGAATAGCAATCAGCCCCAGCATTTT
. | 13 | TRBJ1-1 | . | TRBV11-3 | CASSLNTNTEAFF | TGTGCCAGCAGCTTAAACACGAACACTGAAGCTTTCTTT
TRBD1 | 15 | TRBJ2-5 | . | TRBV7-9 | CASNPGTGVPETQYF | TGTGCCAGCAATCCCGGGACAGGGGTTCCAGAGACCCAGTACTTC
. | 13 | TRBJ1-2 | . | TRBV7-2 | CASSPQQGYGYTF | TGTGCCAGCAGCCCCCAACAGGGATATGGCTACACCTTC
. | 15 | TRBJ1-4 | . | TRBV5-1 | CASSLDGATNEKLFF | TGCGCCAGCAGCTTAGACGGTGCAACTAATGAAAAACTGTTTTTT
TRBD1 | 13 | TRBJ2-1 | . | TRBV28 | CASSLPGQGPGFF | TGTGCCAGCAGTTTACCGGGACAGGGGCCGGGGTTCTTC
TRBD2 | 18 | TRBJ2-3 | . | TRBV4-1 | CASSQSGLAGGRTDTQYF | TGCGCCAGCAGCCAATCGGGACTAGCGGGGGGACGCACAGATACGCAGTATTTT
. | 14 | TRBJ1-2 | . | TRBV2 | CASSPSELNYGYTF | TGTGCCAGCAGTCCCTCAGAGCTCAACTATGGCTACACCTTC
. | 11 | TRBJ2-1 | . | TRBV20-1 | CSARGIDEQFF | TGCAGTGCTAGAGGTATCGATGAGCAGTTCTTC
. | 16 | TRBJ2-5 | . | TRBV5-1 | CASSLEGGMYQETQYF | TGCGCCAGCAGCTTGGAGGGGGGGATGTACCAAGAGACCCAGTACTTC
. | 11 | TRBJ2-5 | . | TRBV27 | CASSVGETQYF | TGTGCCAGCAGTGTCGGAGAGACCCAGTACTTC
. | 13 | TRBJ1-6 | . | TRBV5-1 | CASRVGGYSPLHF | TGCGCCAGCAGGGTGGGGGGCTATTCACCCCTCCACTTT
. | 15 | TRBJ1-4 | . | TRBV5-4 | CASSLGGDLNEKLFF | TGTGCCAGCAGCTTGGGGGGGGACCTAAATGAAAAACTGTTTTTT
TRBD1 | 15 | TRBJ1-4 | . | TRBV4-3 | CASSQDLTGGEKLFF | TGCGCCAGCAGCCAAGATCTTACAGGGGGTGAAAAACTGTTTTTT
. | 13 | TRBJ2-3 | . | TRBV7-7 | CASSRELTDTQYF | TGTGCCAGCAGCCGGGAACTCACAGATACGCAGTATTTT
. | 11 | TRBJ2-2 | few | TRBV28 | CASSSPGELFF | TGTGCCAGCAGTTCCCCGGGGGAGCTGTTTTTT
. | 14 | TRBJ1-5 | once | TRBV7-9 | CASSLGGFGQPQHF | TGTGCCAGCAGCTTAGGAGGGTTTGGACAGCCCCAGCATTTT
. | 14 | TRBJ1-4 | . | TRBV24-1 | CATSDHGTNEKLFF | TGTGCCACCAGTGACCACGGGACTAATGAAAAACTGTTTTTT
. | 14 | TRBJ1-2 | few | TRBV13 | CASSLLGKFYGYTF | TGTGCCAGCAGCTTATTGGGCAAGTTCTATGGCTACACCTTC
. | 14 | TRBJ2-3 | . | TRBV4-3 | CASSQKGVGDTQYF | TGCGCCAGCAGCCAAAAGGGGGTGGGGGATACGCAGTATTTT
. | 14 | TRBJ1-2 | . | TRBV5-1 | CASSHGEANYGYTF | TGCGCCAGCAGCCACGGGGAAGCTAACTATGGCTACACCTTC
TRBD1 | 15 | TRBJ2-2 | few | TRBV14 | CASSQADRAAGELFF | TGTGCCAGCAGCCAAGCGGACAGGGCTGCCGGGGAGCTGTTTTTT
. | 14 | TRBJ2-6 | few | TRBV18 | CASSPYSGANVLTF | TGTGCCAGCTCACCCTACTCTGGGGCCAACGTCCTGACTTTC
. | 17 | TRBJ1-3 | . | TRBV4-1 | CASSQAGTILSGNTIYF | TGCGCCAGCAGCCAAGCCGGGACAATCCTCTCTGGAAACACCATATATTTT
. | 16 | TRBJ2-6 | . | TRBV10-1 | CASSGGLGTGANVLTF | TGCGCCAGCAGTGGTGGTTTGGGTACCGGGGCCAACGTCCTGACTTTC
TRBD2 | 16 | TRBJ2-1 | . | TRBV9 | CASSVAGLAGPNEQFF | TGTGCCAGCAGCGTTGCGGGACTAGCGGGACCCAATGAGCAGTTCTTC
TRBD1 | 15 | TRBJ1-4 | . | TRBV3-1/TRBV3-2 | CASSSTGQPNEKLFF | TGTGCCAGCAGCTCTACGGGACAGCCAAATGAAAAACTGTTTTTT
. | 13 | TRBJ1-2 | . | TRBV5-1 | CASSLDRNYGYTF | TGCGCCAGCAGTTTGGACAGAAACTATGGCTACACCTTC
. | 13 | TRBJ1-2 | . | TRBV24-1 | CATSDFGGNNYTF | TGTGCCACCAGTGATTTTGGTGGAAATAACTACACCTTC